This T cell receptor (beta chain) was found in a study of T cells in Graves' hyperthyroidism and ophthalmopathy. Study at large: The blood sample was taken at first diagnosis, before treatment began.

Germline lookup yields CDR1 SNHLY and CDR2 FYNNEI. The V gene lost 7 bases and the J gene lost 8 bases, with 15 bases spanning the gap. The CDR3 runs 13 residues. Criteria for exclusion of patients were uncontrolled infection, other autoimmune disease, pregnancy or lactation. This clonotype was counted ten times or more. Researchers took RNA transcripts and amplified the TCR beta CDR3 regions from them. RT-PCR in the first round (using the HTBI primer set) targeted the TCR CDR3. TCRdb reprocessed the multiplex PCR reads via MiXCR and lists one record per CDR3 protein. The sample gives roughly 720,000 distinct CDR3 sequences, roughly 17% of which show up once; 15% to 18% is in the top ten.

V and J are TRBV2 and TRBJ1-3, with D unresolved. This sequence originates from a man aged 50 to 59 with Graves' hyperthyroidism. The source material was blood. The CDR3 bases are TGTGCCAGCAAAATAGTGGCGACGGACACCATATATTTT. Translated, it gives CASKIVATDTIYF.